One sample yielded the 10 T cell receptor beta chains listed below, sequenced in a study of blood T cell repertoires in COVID-19. Here immunoSEQ multiplex PCR was the method, and the copy in TCRdb shows in-frame clones only, minus some. The sample includes around 180,000 clones, 74% of them seen just once. The sequenced material came from peripheral blood. These receptors came from a woman aged 80 or over with acute or convalescent COVID-19.

V usage is TRBV4-2 and J usage is TRBJ2-5, with D unresolved. The CDR3 spans 13 residues. Germline CDR1 reads LGHNA; CDR2 reads YNFKEQ. V was trimmed by 0 bases and J by 5 bases, leaving 7 bases between them. The CDR3 protein is CASSQDPVETQYF. For the CDR3, the DNA is TGTGCCAGCAGCCAAGACCCGGTGGAGACCCAGTACTTC.

CDR3 nucleotide sequence: TGTGCCAGTAGTAGCCAGCTTTCGACTAGCGGGAGGGAAGGTGAGCAGTTCTTC. Translated, it gives CASSSQLSTSGREGEQFF. V and J are TRBV19 and TRBJ2-1, with 14 bases matching TRBD2. Germline V CDR1 and CDR2: LNHDA, SQIVND (reference sequence). This CDR3 contains 18 residues. V dropped 4 bases and J dropped 9; count of bases not matched to a gene: 14. Full variable domain (remainder filled in from reference TRBV19 and TRBJ2-1): DGGITQSPKYLFRKEGQNVTLSCEQNLNHDAMYWYRQDPGQGLRLIYYSQIVNDFQKGDIAEGYSVSREKKESFPLTVTSAQKNPTAFYLCASSSQLSTSGREGEQFFGPGTRLTVL.

V gene TRBV6-6 combines with J gene TRBJ2-3; 13 bases fit TRBD2. CDR1 MNHNY and CDR2 SVGAGI come from the germline V gene (reference sequence). V trimming: 6 bases; J trimming: 0 bases; junction bases outside the gene matches: 12. The CDR3 runs 19 residues. The CDR3 DNA reads as TGTGCCAGCAGCTCCGACTCCCCGGGACTAGCGGGAAGCACAGATACGCAGTATTTT. Translated: CASSSDSPGLAGSTDTQYF.

The CDR3 protein is CASSLTSLTGWYGYTF. In DNA, the CDR3 is TGTGCCAGCAGTCTAACTTCTCTGACAGGGTGGTATGGCTACACCTTC. V gene TRBV6-4 combines with J gene TRBJ1-2; 7 bases are a match to TRBD1. V lost 5 bases and J lost 5; bases outside the gene matches: 14. The CDR3 contains 16 residues. Germline V gives CDR1 MRHNA, CDR2 SNTAGT.

The chain joins TRBV11-2 to TRBJ2-3; unclear D gene. Germline CDR1 SGHAT, CDR2 FQNNGV. The CDR3 has 15 residues. V dropped 2 bases and J dropped 3 bases, with 12 bases sitting between them. Written as DNA, the CDR3 is TGTGCCAGCAGCTTAAGACTTGACCCAACAGATACGCAGTATTTT. Amino acids: CASSLRLDPTDTQYF. Drawing the rest from reference TRBV11-2 and TRBJ2-3, the complete variable domain is EAGVAQSPRYKIIEKRQSVAFWCNPISGHATLYWYQQILGQGPKLLIQFQNNGVVDDSQLPKDRFSAERLKGVDSTLKIQPAKLEDSAVYLCASSLRLDPTDTQYFGPGTRLTVL.

This clone appeared a few times. This rearrangement joins TRBV5-6 to TRBJ2-6, with a possible D match to TRBD2 (5 bases). The CDR3 is 16 amino acids. With 4 bases removed from V and 1 base from J, the gap between germline ends came to 12 bases. CDR1 and CDR2 from the germline V gene are SGHDT and YYEEEE. CDR3 nucleotide sequence: TGTGCCAGCAGCGACGGTCGGAGGTCTGGGGCCAACGTCCTGACTTTC. It is translated as CASSDGRRSGANVLTF.

The rearrangement links TRBV2 to TRBJ2-3, with 9 bases lining up with TRBD2. The junction had 3 bases not matched to a gene; V was cut back by 8 bases and J by 6 bases. The germline V gene has CDR1 SNHLY and CDR2 FYNNEI. The CDR3 is 12 amino acids. The CDR3 coding sequence is TGTGCCAGCTTTAGCGGGAGTGATACGCAGTATTTT. Its translation is CASFSGSDTQYF. Variable domain in full (rest from reference TRBV2 and TRBJ2-3): EPEVTQTPSHQVTQMGQEVILRCVPISNHLYFYWYRQILGQKVEFLVSFYNNEISEKSEIFDDQFSVERPDGSNFTLKIRSTKLEDSAMYFCASFSGSDTQYFGPGTRLTVL.

This clone was recorded a few times. This chain uses TRBV12-3 or TRBV12-4 with TRBJ2-7; 8 nucleotides line up with TRBD2. This CDR3 is 12 amino acids long. V dropped 8 bases and J dropped 2; count of bases not matched to a gene: 2. Written as DNA, the CDR3 is TGTGCCAGCCTCGGGGGGGCCTACGAGCAGTACTTC. It specifies CASLGGAYEQYF.

The CDR3: CASSVGVREDTQYF. For the CDR3, the DNA is TGTGCCAGCAGCGTAGGGGTGCGGGAAGATACGCAGTATTTT. The chain joins TRBV9 to TRBJ2-3, with D perhaps TRBD2 (6 bases). Trimming took off 0 bases at V and 5 bases at J, with 10 bases between the two ends. Looked up from germline, CDR1 is SGDLS and CDR2 is YYNGEE. The CDR3 sequence is 14 residues long.

The table lists this clone with a few counts. This chain joins TRBV11-1 and TRBJ2-5; tentative D call: TRBD2 (6 bases). The CDR3 consists of 14 residues. V lost 5 bases and J lost 10, with 20 bases in between. Germline-derived CDR1 and CDR2 are SGHAT and FQDESV (reference sequence). As DNA, the CDR3 is TGTGCCAGCAGCCCCCTTGGCCTCCGCGGGATCCAGTACTTC. Residues: CASSPLGLRGIQYF.